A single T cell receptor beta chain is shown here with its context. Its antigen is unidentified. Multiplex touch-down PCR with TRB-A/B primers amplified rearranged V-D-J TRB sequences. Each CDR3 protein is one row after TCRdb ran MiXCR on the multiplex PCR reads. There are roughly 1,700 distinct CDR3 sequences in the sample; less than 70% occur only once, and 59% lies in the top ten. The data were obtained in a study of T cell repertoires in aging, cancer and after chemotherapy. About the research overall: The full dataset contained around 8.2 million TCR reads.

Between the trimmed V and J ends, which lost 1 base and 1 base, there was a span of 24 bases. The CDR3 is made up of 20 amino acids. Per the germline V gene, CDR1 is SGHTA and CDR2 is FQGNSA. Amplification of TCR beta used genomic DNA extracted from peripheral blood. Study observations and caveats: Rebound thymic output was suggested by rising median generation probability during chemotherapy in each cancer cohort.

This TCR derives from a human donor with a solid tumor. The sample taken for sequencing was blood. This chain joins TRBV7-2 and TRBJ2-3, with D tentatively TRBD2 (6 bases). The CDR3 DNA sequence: TGTGCCAGCAGCTTAGACCAAAGATTGGGGGGACCCCGAGGCACAGATACGCAGTATTTT. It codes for CASSLDQRLGGPRGTDTQYF.